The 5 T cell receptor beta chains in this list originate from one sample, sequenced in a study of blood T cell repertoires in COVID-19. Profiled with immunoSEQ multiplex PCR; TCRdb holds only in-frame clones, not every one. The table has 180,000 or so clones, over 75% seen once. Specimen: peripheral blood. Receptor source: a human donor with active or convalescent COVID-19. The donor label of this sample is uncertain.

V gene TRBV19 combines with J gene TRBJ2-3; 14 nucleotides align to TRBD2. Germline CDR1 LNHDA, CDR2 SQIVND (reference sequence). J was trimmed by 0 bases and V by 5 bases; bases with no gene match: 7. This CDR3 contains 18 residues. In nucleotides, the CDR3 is TGTGCCAGTAGTGCTCGACTAGCGGGAGGGGGGAGCACAGATACGCAGTATTTT. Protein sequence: CASSARLAGGGSTDTQYF.

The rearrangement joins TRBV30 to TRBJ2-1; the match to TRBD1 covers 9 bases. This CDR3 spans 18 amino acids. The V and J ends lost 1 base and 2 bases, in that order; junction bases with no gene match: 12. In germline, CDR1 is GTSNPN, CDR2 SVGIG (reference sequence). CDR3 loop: CAWSGPSRTGATYNEQFF. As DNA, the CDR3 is TGTGCCTGGAGTGGTCCCTCTAGGACAGGGGCTACCTACAATGAGCAGTTCTTC. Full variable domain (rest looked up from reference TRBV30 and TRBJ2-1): SQTIHQWPATLVQPVGSPLSLECTVEGTSNPNLYWYRQAAGRGLQLLFYSVGIGQISSEVPQNLSASRPQDRQFILSSKKLLLSDSGFYLCAWSGPSRTGATYNEQFFGPGTRLTVL.

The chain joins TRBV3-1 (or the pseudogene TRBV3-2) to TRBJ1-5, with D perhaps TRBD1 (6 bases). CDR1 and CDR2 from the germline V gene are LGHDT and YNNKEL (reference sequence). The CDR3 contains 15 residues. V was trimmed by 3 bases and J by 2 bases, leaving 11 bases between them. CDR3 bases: TGTGCCAGCAGCCAGTCGGGACACCGCAATCAGCCCCAGCATTTT. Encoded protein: CASSQSGHRNQPQHF.

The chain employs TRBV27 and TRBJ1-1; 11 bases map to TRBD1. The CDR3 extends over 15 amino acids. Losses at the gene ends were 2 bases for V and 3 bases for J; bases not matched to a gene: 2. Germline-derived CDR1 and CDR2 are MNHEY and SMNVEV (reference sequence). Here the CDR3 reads CASSLQDRGHTEAFF. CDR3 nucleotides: TGTGCCAGCAGTTTACAGGACAGGGGGCACACTGAAGCTTTCTTT.

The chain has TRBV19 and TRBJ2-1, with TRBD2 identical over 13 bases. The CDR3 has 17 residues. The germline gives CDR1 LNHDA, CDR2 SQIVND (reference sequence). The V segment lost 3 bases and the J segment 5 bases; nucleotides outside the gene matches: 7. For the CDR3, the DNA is TGTGCCAGTAGTATGGGACTAGCGGGAAACGGGAACAATGAGCAGTTCTTC. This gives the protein CASSMGLAGNGNNEQFF.